This entry concerns a single T cell receptor beta chain. Amplification in unsorted PBMC replicate PCRs started from 250 to 350 ng DNA, which equals around 31,000 T cell genomes. The table came from immunoSEQ multiplex PCR; TCRdb's copy has only in-frame clones and leaves some out. The sample shows 470,000 or so clones, over 70% of them seen only once. These data come from a study of shared clonotypes between healthy human individuals. The germline V gene has CDR1 SQVTM and CDR2 ANQGSEA. CDR3 length: 17 residues. V gave up 3 bases and J gave up 5 bases; unmatched junction bases: 16. All participating donors were Caucasian adults from Nashville, Tennessee. Tens of millions of PBMCs served as the genomic DNA source for unsorted samples.

The sample comprised PBMCs. This sequence was found in a woman in her thirties or forties in good health. Some clones in this sample may be carry-over from other donors' samples. This sequence joins TRBV29-1 and TRBJ2-3, with 8 bases that match TRBD2. CDR3 in DNA: TGCAGCGTTGACCCCTGGATTCGGGAGGGCCGCGGAGATACGCAGTATTTT. As protein: CSVDPWIREGRGDTQYF.